This TCR beta chain was identified during a study of cytomegalovirus exposure and HLA in healthy donors. Trimming removed 0 bases from V and 6 bases from J; junction bases left unmatched: 5. The CDR3 spans 16 residues. Per the germline V gene, CDR1 is LGHNA and CDR2 is YNFKEQ. Assay: immunoSEQ multiplex PCR; the TCRdb copy retains only in-frame clones and omits some. Among about 70,000 clones listed, 85% to 95% were seen once. In the case of this clone: As yet, its antigen is unknown.

Notes on the study in general: The authors listed about 170 TCR beta chains as cytomegalovirus-associated.

The J gene is TRBJ2-4, the V gene TRBV4-2; 10 nucleotides line up with TRBD2. Sequencing input: PBMCs. The clonotype was recovered from a woman under 30 in good health and CMV-seropositive. The CDR3 coding sequence is TGTGCCAGCAGCCAAGACCCAGCGGGAGGGTTAAACATTCAGTACTTC. Translation gives CASSQDPAGGLNIQYF.